These 20 T cell receptor beta chains were all obtained from the same sample, sequenced in a study of cytomegalovirus exposure and HLA in healthy donors. The study ran its PCR with 60 Vbeta and 13 Jbeta primers. Data came from immunoSEQ multiplex PCR; TCRdb stores just in-frame clones and leaves some out. Of around 62,000 clones listed, 65% to 85% were seen once; the top ten hold under 3%. Sequences were obtained from PBMCs. The receptor source for this set is a woman in her twenties or thirties in good health and CMV-seronegative.

This chain connects TRBV5-1 to TRBJ1-1; D is undetermined. CDR1 SGHRS and CDR2 YFSETQ come from the germline V gene. This CDR3 region has 15 residues. V gave up 0 bases and J gave up 2 bases, with 11 bases separating them. The CDR3 DNA follows: TGCGCCAGCAGCTTGGGGCCCCACCCCAACACTGAAGCTTTCTTT. Amino acid sequence: CASSLGPHPNTEAFF.

The J gene is TRBJ2-3, the V gene TRBV25-1, with TRBD2 matching 12 bases. The ends lost 3 bases at V and 0 bases at J; junction bases unmatched: 7. Germline CDR1 MGHDK, CDR2 SYGVNS. This CDR3 region has 18 residues. The CDR3 nucleotides are TGTGCCAGCAGTGATCCAACCCTAGCGGGGGGGAGCACAGATACGCAGTATTTT. This encodes CASSDPTLAGGSTDTQYF.

The chain is built from TRBV6-1 and TRBJ2-1, with TRBD1 matching 9 bases. The germline V gene encodes CDR1 MNHNS and CDR2 SASEGT. J was trimmed by 4 bases and V by 1 base; bases with no gene match: 2. The CDR3 is 15 residues long. The CDR3 loop is CASSEGTGEYNEQFF. The DNA of the CDR3 is TGTGCCAGCAGTGAAGGGACAGGGGAGTACAATGAGCAGTTCTTC.

This chain uses TRBV6-1 with TRBJ1-1, with D possibly TRBD1 on 6 matching bases. V lost 5 bases to trimming and J lost 0 bases, with 7 bases between them. Per the germline V gene, CDR1 is MNHNS and CDR2 is SASEGT. The CDR3 extends over 13 amino acids. DNA for the CDR3: TGTGCCAGCAGTTGGACAGTGAACACTGAAGCTTTCTTT. This translates into CASSWTVNTEAFF.

V usage is TRBV5-5 and J usage is TRBJ2-3, with 13 nucleotides matching TRBD2. The CDR3 extends over 14 amino acids. The V gene's germline CDR1 is SGHKS and CDR2 YYEKEE (reference sequence). V was clipped by 5 bases and J by 3 bases; unmatched bases: 0. The CDR3 bases are TGTGCCAGCAGACTAGCGGGGGGGACAGATACGCAGTATTTT. Its protein is CASRLAGGTDTQYF.

This clone was counted a single time. The V gene is TRBV5-5, the J gene TRBJ2-7; D gene unclear. CDR1 and CDR2 (germline): SGHKS, YYEKEE (reference sequence). V lost 4 bases and J 6 bases, leaving 14 bases between the germline ends. This CDR3 is 13 amino acids long. This CDR3 reads CASSEPPNGEQYF. As DNA, the CDR3 is TGTGCCAGCAGCGAACCTCCTAACGGCGAGCAGTACTTC. Based on the CDR3 plus reference TRBV5-5 and TRBJ2-7, the full variable domain is DAGVTQSPTHLIKTRGQQVTLRCSPISGHKSVSWYQQVLGQGPQFIFQYYEKEERGRGNFPDRFSARQFPNYSSELNVNALLLGDSALYLCASSEPPNGEQYFGPGTRLTVT.

The genes are TRBV6-5 and TRBJ2-7; D is perhaps TRBD2 (5 bases). This CDR3 is 13 amino acids long. V lost 6 bases and J lost 2, with 11 bases in between. Germline V gene lookup returns CDR1 MNHEY and CDR2 SVGAGI. CDR3: CASRLDETYEQYF. In DNA form, the CDR3 reads TGTGCCAGCAGACTAGACGAGACCTACGAGCAGTACTTC.

This clone turned up a few times. V usage is TRBV5-1 and J usage is TRBJ2-7; D uncertain. The CDR3 totals 14 residues. Germline V gene sequence: CDR1 SGHRS, CDR2 YFSETQ. Trimming left V 0 bases short and J 0 bases short, with 7 bases between. In DNA form, the CDR3 reads TGCGCCAGCAGCTTGGAGCGCAGCTCCTACGAGCAGTACTTC. Translated, it gives CASSLERSSYEQYF.

The J gene is TRBJ1-1, the V gene TRBV28, with TRBD1 matching 7 bases. V lost 6 bases to trimming and J lost 11 bases; unmatched junction nucleotides: 9. The length of the CDR3 is 12 residues. Germline-derived CDR1 and CDR2 are MDHEN and SYDVKM. CDR3 nucleotides: TGTGCCAGCAGCGCCCCGACAGGGTTGGCTTTCTTT. Protein: CASSAPTGLAFF. Drawing the rest from reference TRBV28 and TRBJ1-1, the complete variable domain is DVKVTQSSRYLVKRTGEKVFLECVQDMDHENMFWYRQDPGLGLRLIYFSYDVKMKEKGDIPEGYSVSREKKERFSLILESASTNQTSMYLCASSAPTGLAFFGQGTRLTVV.

Only one count was recorded for this clone. The chain couples TRBV2 to TRBJ1-4; a weak D match, TRBD1 (6 bases). The length of the CDR3 is 15 residues. Trimming took 2 bases from V and 3 from J, leaving 10 bases between them. CDR1 and CDR2 (germline): SNHLY, FYNNEI. CDR3 nucleotides: TGTGCCAGCAGTGAAACCAGGGGTGCTAATGAAAAACTGTTTTTT. Translation gives CASSETRGANEKLFF. Filled out from reference TRBV2 and TRBJ1-4, the complete variable domain reads EPEVTQTPSHQVTQMGQEVILRCVPISNHLYFYWYRQILGQKVEFLVSFYNNEISEKSEIFDDQFSVERPDGSNFTLKIRSTKLEDSAMYFCASSETRGANEKLFFGSGTQLSVL.

The chain links TRBV25-1 to TRBJ2-3; TRBD1 is a possible D gene (6 bases). CDR1 and CDR2 from the germline V gene are MGHDK and SYGVNS. The CDR3 covers 12 residues. Deletions cut 6 bases from V and 5 bases from J, with 9 bases between. CDR3 bases: TGTGCCAGCAGGGACAGAGGAGATACGCAGTATTTT. Its translation: CASRDRGDTQYF.

V and J are TRBV14 and TRBJ2-1; TRBD2 aligns across 12 bases. The ends lost 1 base at V and 7 bases at J; junction bases unmatched: 11. Germline CDR1 SGHDN, CDR2 FVKESK. CDR3 length: 18 residues. The DNA of the CDR3 is TGTGCCAGCAGCCAAGTACGGCCACTAGCGGGGGGCCGGAATGAGCAGTTCTTC. Its translation is CASSQVRPLAGGRNEQFF.

This clone showed up just a few times. The chain links TRBV11-2 to TRBJ2-7; TRBD1 aligns across 8 bases. The trim removed 3 bases at V and 6 bases at J, leaving 10 bases unmatched. Looked up from germline, CDR1 is SGHAT and CDR2 is FQNNGV. There are 15 residues in the CDR3. The CDR3 DNA follows: TGTGCCAGCAGCTTGATGCTTCAGGGGGCAGGCGAGCAGTACTTC. Protein product: CASSLMLQGAGEQYF.

In its sample, this clone was seen once. V and J are TRBV29-1 and TRBJ2-3; 13 nucleotides match TRBD2. J lost 4 bases, V lost 6 bases, and 1 base had no gene match. This CDR3 is 13 amino acids long. The germline V gene encodes CDR1 SQVTM and CDR2 ANQGSEA. CDR3 in DNA: TGCAGCGTGGGGACTAGCGGGGCAGATACGCAGTATTTT. Protein sequence: CSVGTSGADTQYF.

The V call is TRBV18, the J call TRBJ1-5, with 10 bases that match TRBD1. The CDR3 has 15 residues. V was clipped by 3 bases and J by 6 bases; unmatched bases: 5. Germline CDR1 is KGHSH and CDR2 is LQKENI. The DNA for the CDR3 is TGTGCCAGCTCACCGACAGGGGGCGCAGGTCAGCCCCAGCATTTT. Protein: CASSPTGGAGQPQHF.

J is TRBJ2-1 and V is TRBV7-6; possibly TRBD2 for D (6 bases). CDR3 length: 14 amino acids. Germline loops: CDR1 SGHVS, CDR2 FNYEAQ. Trimming removed 3 bases at V and 12 bases at J, with 18 bases between. CDR3 sequence reads: CASSFPRGGDGQFF. In DNA, the CDR3 is TGTGCCAGCAGCTTCCCCCGGGGCGGGGATGGGCAGTTCTTC.

On this clone: The junction departs from germline at one end; a sequencing error may be responsible. This sample includes further DNA sequences coding for the same CDR3. The rearrangement uses TRBV10-1 and TRBJ2-7; 8 nucleotides match TRBD1. The CDR3 extends over 15 amino acids. Germline loops: CDR1 WNHNN, CDR2 SYGVQD (reference sequence). CDR3 bases: TGCGCTAGCAGTGAGATGGCAGGGGGCGCGGGCGAGCAGTACTTC. It translates to CASSEMAGGAGEQYF.

The rearrangement links TRBV6-5 to TRBJ1-1; D is perhaps TRBD1 (6 bases). The germline V gene encodes CDR1 MNHEY and CDR2 SVGAGI. The ends were cut back, 8 bases at V and 3 bases at J, with 19 bases in the middle. The CDR3 is 15 amino acids. The CDR3 DNA follows: TGTGCCAGCCCTTTCCCTTCGGCAGGGGACACTGAAGCTTTCTTT. It encodes CASPFPSAGDTEAFF.

V is TRBV19 and J is TRBJ2-7; TRBD1 matches at 11 bases. Trimming removed 9 bases from V and 4 bases from J; junction bases left unmatched: 14. CDR1 is LNHDA, CDR2 SQIVND, per germline (reference sequence). This CDR3 is built from 16 residues. The CDR3 sequence: CASRNPGTGGIYEQYF. In DNA, the CDR3 is TGTGCCAGCAGAAATCCCGGGACAGGGGGTATTTACGAGCAGTACTTC.

This clone has only one observation. The rearrangement joins TRBV4-1 to TRBJ1-2, with 8 bases aligning to TRBD1. Germline V gene sequence: CDR1 MGHRA, CDR2 YSYEKL. V dropped 1 base and J dropped 2; count of bases not matched to a gene: 6. The CDR3 has 16 residues. CDR3 protein: CASSQVSGQGNYGYTF. CDR3 nucleotides: TGCGCCAGCAGCCAAGTATCCGGACAGGGAAACTATGGCTACACCTTC.